Below, one T cell receptor (beta chain) is given with its context. Its target is not known. The data are from a study of beta chain features in type 1 diabetes. The study's findings and limits: More deletions and fewer insertions at VDJ junctions were found in patients with type 1 diabetes.

What was sequenced were expressed TCRB transcripts, since all of the isolated RNA had been reverse transcribed. The table came from immunoSEQ multiplex PCR; TCRdb's copy has only in-frame clones and leaves some out. The sample carries hundreds of thousands of clones, approximately 30% recorded once. The V gene lost 0 bases and the J gene lost 8 bases, with 11 bases spanning the gap. CDR3 length: 13 residues. From germline, CDR1 is SGDLS and CDR2 YYNGEE. This chain joins TRBV9 and TRBJ1-2, with no clear D. The receptor was isolated from a man aged 18 to 29 in good health. Sequenced input: naive CD4+ T cells from blood. CDR3 nucleotide sequence: TGTGCCAGCAGCGTAGGGGCCTGGTCGGGCTACACCTTC. Protein product: CASSVGAWSGYTF.